This TCR beta chain was captured by sequencing in a study of blood T cell repertoires in COVID-19. The CDR3 runs to 19 residues. Sequencing used immunoSEQ multiplex PCR; TCRdb keeps in-frame clones, though not all of them. Of under 350,000 clones listed, 65% to 90% are singletons. J is TRBJ1-1 and V is TRBV21-1; the table's TRBD1 call for D was not verified on the DNA. TRBV21-1 is a pseudogene segment. The material sequenced was peripheral blood. The sequence was collected from a human donor in a cohort sampled during active COVID-19. CDR3 amino acids: CASSKSSRRTGKEGAEAFF. The CDR3 DNA follows: TGTGCCAGCAGCAAAAGTTCGCGGAGGACAGGGAAAGAGGGCGCTGAAGCTTTCTTT.